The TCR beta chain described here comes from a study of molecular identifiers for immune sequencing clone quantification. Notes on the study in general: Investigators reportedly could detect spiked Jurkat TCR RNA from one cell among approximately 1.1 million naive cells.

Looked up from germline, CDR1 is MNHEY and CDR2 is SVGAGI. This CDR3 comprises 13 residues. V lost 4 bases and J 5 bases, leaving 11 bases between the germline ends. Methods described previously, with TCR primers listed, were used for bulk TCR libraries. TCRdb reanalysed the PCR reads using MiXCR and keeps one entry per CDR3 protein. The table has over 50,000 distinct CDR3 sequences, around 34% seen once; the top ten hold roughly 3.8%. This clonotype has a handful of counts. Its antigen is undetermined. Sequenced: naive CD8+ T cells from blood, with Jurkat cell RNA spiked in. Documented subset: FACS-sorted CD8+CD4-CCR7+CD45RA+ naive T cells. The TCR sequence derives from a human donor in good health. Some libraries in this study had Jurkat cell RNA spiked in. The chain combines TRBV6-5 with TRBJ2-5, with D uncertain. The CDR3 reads CASSSGGWETQYF. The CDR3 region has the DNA TGTGCCAGCAGTTCGGGTGGCTGGGAGACCCAGTACTTC.